Listed below are T cell receptor beta chains from one sample, sequenced in a study of blood T cell repertoires in COVID-19. TCRdb's copy holds only in-frame clones and misses some; the assay was immunoSEQ multiplex PCR. Of 200,000 to 250,000 clones detected, about 81% appear once; the ten largest clones hold over 7%. Sequencing was done on a sample of peripheral blood. These receptors were taken from a woman aged 80 or over with COVID-19, enrolled during active disease. Each CDR3 is given with its conserved first and last residue. The D gene is left open where the match is weak. Only some rows state a clone size, as once, few, many or a class for expanded clones.

j_call d_call clone_size v_call cdr3_nt cdr3_aa
TRBJ2-6 - - TRBV28 TGTGCCAGCGGGTCCCCGGGGGCTGGGGCCAACGTCCTGACTTTC CASGSPGAGANVLTF
TRBJ1-3 - - TRBV3-1/TRBV3-2 TGTGCCAGCAGCCAAGATTGGGGCGGCTCTGGAAACACCATATATTTT CASSQDWGGSGNTIYF
TRBJ2-5 - - TRBV29-1 TGCAGCGGGCAGGATCGGATAACCCAAGAGACCCAGTACTTC CSGQDRITQETQYF
TRBJ1-1 TRBD1 - TRBV12-3/TRBV12-4 TGTGCCAGCAGACAGGGGGTTTATACTGAAGCTTTCTTT CASRQGVYTEAFF
TRBJ2-1 TRBD2 - TRBV11-3 TGTGCCAGCAGCCCAAGGACTAGCGATATCCACAATGAGCAGTTCTTC CASSPRTSDIHNEQFF
TRBJ1-6 - - TRBV4-1 TGCGCCAGCAGCCAAGGTAGGGGAGGATCACCCCTCCACTTT CASSQGRGGSPLHF
TRBJ1-1 - - TRBV29-1 TGCAGCGTTGAGGGGGGTAGGCGTGAAGCTTTCTTT CSVEGGRREAFF
TRBJ1-6 - - TRBV9 TGTGCCAGCAGCGTGGGGGACACACATAATTCACCCCTCCACTTT CASSVGDTHNSPLHF
TRBJ1-4 TRBD1 - TRBV30 TGTGCCTGGAAGCCGGGACAGACTAATGAAAAACTGTTTTTT CAWKPGQTNEKLFF
TRBJ2-1 - - TRBV5-1 TGCGCCAGCAGCTTGATCAGAACCGGGTCACAGTTCTTC CASSLIRTGSQFF
TRBJ1-1 - - TRBV7-3 TGTGCCAGCAGCTTTGACGGGTTGAACACTGAAGCTTTCTTT CASSFDGLNTEAFF
TRBJ2-1 TRBD2 - TRBV6-5 TGTGCCAGCAGTTTACTAGCGGGAGGGTACAATGAGCAGTTCTTC CASSLLAGGYNEQFF
TRBJ2-3 TRBD2 - TRBV7-2 TGTGCCAGCAGCTTCCTAAGCGTCGGCGGGAGACAAGATACGCAGTATTTT CASSFLSVGGRQDTQYF
TRBJ1-5 TRBD1 - TRBV7-2 TGTGCCAGCAGCTTACAAACAGGGGTTGGTCAGCCCCAGCATTTT CASSLQTGVGQPQHF
TRBJ1-4 TRBD1 few TRBV18 TGTGCCAGCTCACAAACCGGGACAGGGGGTGAAAAACTGTTTTTT CASSQTGTGGEKLFF
TRBJ1-1 - - TRBV19 TGTGCCAGTAGGGGGGGGCTGGTGGGGCGTGGGACTGAAGCTTTCTTT CASRGGLVGRGTEAFF
TRBJ1-1 - - TRBV5-1 TGCGCCAGCAGGCCGACAGAGGACACTGAAGCTTTCTTT CASRPTEDTEAFF
TRBJ2-3 TRBD2 - TRBV18 TGTGCCAGCTCACCCATTAGCGGGAGCGAGGCCGATACGCAGTATTTT CASSPISGSEADTQYF
TRBJ1-3 - - TRBV7-3 TGTGCCAGCAGTAATCCCTCCTTTGGAAACACCATATATTTT CASSNPSFGNTIYF
TRBJ1-2 TRBD1 - TRBV6-2/TRBV6-3 TGTGCCAGCAGTTATCGGCAGGGGGACAGCTACACCTTC CASSYRQGDSYTF
TRBJ2-7 TRBD2 - TRBV27 TGTGCCAGCAGTTTCGCCCCTAGCGGCACCTACGAGCAGTACTTC CASSFAPSGTYEQYF
TRBJ2-1 - - TRBV5-1 TGCGCCAGCAGCTTGGATGGGACATACAATGAGCAGTTCTTC CASSLDGTYNEQFF
TRBJ1-1 - - TRBV4-1 TGCGCCAGCAGCCGTATAAACATTGGTCGTGGCACTGAAGCTTTCTTT CASSRINIGRGTEAFF
TRBJ1-5 - - TRBV19 TGTGCCAGTGGCGGGGTTAGCAATCAGCCCCAGCATTTT CASGGVSNQPQHF
TRBJ2-3 - - TRBV5-4 TGTGCCAGCAGCCAGAAGGGGTCAAGGACAGATACGCAGTATTTT CASSQKGSRTDTQYF
TRBJ1-5 - - TRBV3-1/TRBV3-2 TGTGCCAGCAGCCAAGCAGGAGGGGTACGCAATCAGCCCCAGCATTTT CASSQAGGVRNQPQHF
TRBJ2-6 TRBD1 once TRBV5-4 TGTGCCAGCAGCTTACCGGGGACAGGATTGAGAGGGGCCAACGTCCTGACTTTC CASSLPGTGLRGANVLTF
TRBJ2-3 TRBD1 - TRBV30 TGTGCCTGGAGTCTCGGACAGGGGAAACGCACAGATACGCAGTATTTT CAWSLGQGKRTDTQYF
TRBJ2-2 TRBD1 - TRBV10-3 TGTGCCACCAAGACAGGGTCTATAACCGGGGAGCTGTTTTTT CATKTGSITGELFF
TRBJ1-6 - - TRBV10-3 TGTGCCATCAGTCCTGACAGCCTTAATTCACCCCTCCACTTT CAISPDSLNSPLHF
TRBJ2-2 - - TRBV5-1 TGCGCCAGCAGCTTGTGGACTACCCGGAACGGGGAGCTGTTTTTT CASSLWTTRNGELFF
TRBJ1-6 - once TRBV15 TGTGCCACCAGCGGAAAAGGGCAGGGTTGGTCACCCCTCCACTTT CATSGKGQGWSPLHF
TRBJ2-7 - - TRBV6-1 TGTGCCAGCAGTGAATCTCCCGCCGGCGACGGGTACGAGCAGTACTTC CASSESPAGDGYEQYF
TRBJ1-6 - - TRBV6-5 TGTGCCAGCAGTTACTCGAGGGCGACCCCTTCACCCCTCCACTTT CASSYSRATPSPLHF
TRBJ2-2 TRBD2 - TRBV7-9 TGTGCCAGCAGCCTCGGGGGGACCACCGGGGAGCTGTTTTTT CASSLGGTTGELFF
TRBJ1-3 - - TRBV6-5 TGTGCCAGCAGTTTGCGCTCGGGAAACACCATATATTTT CASSLRSGNTIYF
TRBJ1-2 TRBD1 - TRBV7-9 TGTGCCAGCAGCTCCCAGGGGGCTGGCGGCTATGGCTACACCTTC CASSSQGAGGYGYTF
TRBJ1-1 TRBD1 - TRBV2 TGTGCCAGCAACGACAGGGGAGGGGGCACTGAAGCTTTCTTT CASNDRGGGTEAFF
TRBJ1-2 TRBD1 - TRBV6-5 TGTGCCAGCAGTTCCCTGACAGGGGCTAACTATGGCTACACCTTC CASSSLTGANYGYTF
TRBJ1-2 TRBD1 - TRBV6-1 TGTGCCAGCAGTGAACAGGGGGCTGGGAGGGATGGCTACACCTTC CASSEQGAGRDGYTF
TRBJ1-4 - few TRBV7-9 TGTGCCAGCAGCTTAGAACTGAAGGAAAAACTGTTTTTT CASSLELKEKLFF
TRBJ2-2 - - TRBV19 TGTGCCAGTAGTCCTAGGACCGGGGAACCCGGGGAGCTGTTTTTT CASSPRTGEPGELFF
TRBJ2-3 - few TRBV7-9 TGTGCCAGCAGCTTAGCGGGAACACAGGCGCAGTATTTT CASSLAGTQAQYF
TRBJ1-1 - - TRBV10-2 TGCGCCAGCAGCCCCTGGGAGGGGGTAAACACTGAAGCTTTCTTT CASSPWEGVNTEAFF
TRBJ2-1 TRBD1 - TRBV11-3 TGTGCCAGCAGCTCCAGGGACAGCGACAATGAGCAGTTCTTC CASSSRDSDNEQFF
TRBJ1-5 TRBD1 - TRBV6-8 TGTGCCAGCAGCTCCCTCGGGACAGGGGAGGATCAGCCCCAGCATTTT CASSSLGTGEDQPQHF
TRBJ2-1 - few TRBV4-1 TGCGCCAGCAGCCCGTATCTTGGGGCAGGATCTTACAATGAGCAGTTCTTC CASSPYLGAGSYNEQFF